The 5 T cell receptor beta chains presented below share a single source sample, sequenced in a study of T cell responses to AZD1222 COVID-19 vaccine. The protocol was immunoSEQ multiplex PCR, while the TCRdb copy is restricted to in-frame clones and leaves out a portion. Among over 150,000 clones, 85% to 90% were seen once, and the ten largest hold 4.5% to 6%. Material: peripheral blood, obtained on day 0 of MenACWY control vaccination. The receptors here all came from an adult in good health.

The genes are TRBV5-1 and TRBJ2-1; D is undetermined. The CDR3 loop spans 11 amino acids. Germline CDR1 and CDR2: SGHRS and YFSETQ. The germline V and J ends were trimmed by 4 bases and 5 bases, with 4 bases remaining between them. This CDR3 is CASSVHNEQFF. The CDR3 DNA reads TGCGCCAGCAGCGTCCACAATGAGCAGTTCTTC.

J is TRBJ2-3 and V is TRBV24-1; 9 nucleotides align to TRBD1. This CDR3 region has 17 residues. Germline V CDR1 and CDR2: KGHDR, SFDVKD. Trimming removed 2 bases from V and 2 bases from J; junction bases left unmatched: 7. CDR3 residues: CATSDSPGQGYTDTQYF. CDR3 nucleotide sequence: TGTGCCACCAGTGATTCACCGGGACAGGGATACACAGATACGCAGTATTTT.

This chain joins TRBV12-3 or TRBV12-4 and TRBJ2-5; a possible D gene is TRBD1 (5 bases). V gave up 2 bases and J gave up 5 bases, with 9 bases separating them. The CDR3 totals 13 residues. Here the CDR3 reads CASSLSGIETQYF. The DNA for the CDR3 is TGTGCCAGCAGTTTATCAGGGATCGAGACCCAGTACTTC.

The chain has TRBV2 and TRBJ1-2, with D uncertain. CDR1 is SNHLY, CDR2 FYNNEI, per germline. The germline V and J ends were trimmed by 3 bases and 5 bases, with 10 bases remaining between them. The CDR3 has 13 residues. CDR3 coding DNA: TGTGCCAGCAGTGAGCGAAGGTTGTATGGCTACACCTTC. Translating it yields CASSERRLYGYTF.

The chain is built from TRBV5-1 and TRBJ1-2; a possible D gene is TRBD1 (6 bases). The germline CDR1 and CDR2 sequences are SGHRS and YFSETQ. CDR3 length: 13 residues. The germline V and J ends were trimmed by 4 bases and 4 bases, with 11 bases remaining between them. CDR3 residues: CASSQDSPYGYTF. CDR3 DNA: TGCGCCAGCAGCCAGGACAGTCCCTATGGCTACACCTTC.